Listed below are T cell receptor beta chains from one sample, sequenced in a study of shared clonotypes between healthy human individuals. Measured with immunoSEQ multiplex PCR; TCRdb has only the in-frame clones, and not every one. The sample gives some 2,100,000 clones, 90% to 95% of which show up once; around 1.7% is in the top ten. The sample was naive CD8+ T cells from PBMCs. The receptor source for this set is a man between 18 and 29 years old in good health. Some clones in this sample may be carry-over from other donors' samples. Each CDR3 is given with its conserved first and last residue. Fields, in order: CDR3 DNA, CDR3 protein, D gene, V gene, clone size, J gene. A D gene is named only where the DNA matches it firmly. Expanded clones are given a class, and other clones once, few, many or no size at all.

TGTGCCAGCAGCGGGTCCTGGAGCGAGCAGTACTTC,CASSGSWSEQYF,.,TRBV27,.,TRBJ2-7
TGTGCCAGCAGCGCAGGAGGCACCGGCTACGAGCAGTACTTC,CASSAGGTGYEQYF,.,TRBV9,.,TRBJ2-7
TGTGCCATCAGTGAGTCTAAAAGCTCTGGAAACACCATATATTTT,CAISESKSSGNTIYF,.,TRBV10-3,.,TRBJ1-3
TGTGCCAGCAGCCCCGGGTCCGCCTACAATGAGCAGTTCTTC,CASSPGSAYNEQFF,.,TRBV9,.,TRBJ2-1
TGTGCCAGCATTAACAGGGGGCTGGGCACTGAAGCTTTCTTT,CASINRGLGTEAFF,TRBD1,TRBV6-6,once,TRBJ1-1
TGCGCCAGCAGCCTCGTTGTTAGGGGGCAGCGGGAGAACTCCTACGAGCAGTACTTC,CASSLVVRGQRENSYEQYF,.,TRBV4-1,.,TRBJ2-7
TGCGCCAGCAGCCTTAGCGGGAGCGCCTACGAGCAGTACTTC,CASSLSGSAYEQYF,TRBD2,TRBV5-1,.,TRBJ2-7
TGTGCCAGCAGTTTAGGGCTGGGTTCGACCTACGAGCAGTACTTC,CASSLGLGSTYEQYF,.,TRBV27,.,TRBJ2-7
TGTGCCAGCAGCCAACTGGCGGACAGAAACAATGAGCAGTTCTTC,CASSQLADRNNEQFF,.,TRBV14,.,TRBJ2-1
TGTGCCAGCAGTTACTCGGAAGGGGCTGCCTACGAGCAGTACTTC,CASSYSEGAAYEQYF,.,TRBV6-6,.,TRBJ2-7
TGTGCCAGCAGTTTAGCCCCGGTACTAGCGGGAGGAGACGAGCAGTACTTC,CASSLAPVLAGGDEQYF,TRBD2,TRBV28,.,TRBJ2-7
TGTGCCAGCAGTCGCTCAGGGCCCTACAATGAGCAGTTCTTC,CASSRSGPYNEQFF,.,TRBV27,once,TRBJ2-1
TGCAGCGTTGAAGCTCCCCTGGGGCAGTACTTC,CSVEAPLGQYF,.,TRBV29-1,.,TRBJ2-4
TGTGCCAGCAGTTACGGATTTTCCCACGAGCAGTACTTC,CASSYGFSHEQYF,.,TRBV6-5,.,TRBJ2-7
TGTGCCAGCAGCCAGGGGACTTTAGTCTCTGGAAACACCATATATTTT,CASSQGTLVSGNTIYF,.,TRBV7-2,.,TRBJ1-3
TGTGCCAGCAGTTCAGGGGTTTACTCCTACGAGCAGTACTTC,CASSSGVYSYEQYF,.,TRBV6-5,.,TRBJ2-7
TGTGCCAGCAGCTTAACGCAGGGGAGGTTTACTGAAGCTTTCTTT,CASSLTQGRFTEAFF,.,TRBV7-6,once,TRBJ1-1
TGTGCCATCAGTGAGGTGGGGTTCGAGGAGCGGTTGAACACTGAAGCTTTCTTT,CAISEVGFEERLNTEAFF,.,TRBV10-3,.,TRBJ1-1
TGTGCCAGCAGTGAACGAGGACCTATTTACAATGAGCAGTTCTTC,CASSERGPIYNEQFF,.,TRBV6-1,.,TRBJ2-1
TGTGCCAGCAGCTTGAGGGACTACGAGCAGTACTTC,CASSLRDYEQYF,.,TRBV5-5,.,TRBJ2-7
TGTGCCAGTAGTATTTACAATGAGCAGTTCTTC,CASSIYNEQFF,.,TRBV19,.,TRBJ2-1
TGTGCCAGCAGCCCTAGCGGGATCGGGGAGCTGTTTTTT,CASSPSGIGELFF,TRBD2,TRBV9,.,TRBJ2-2
TGTGCAAGTCGCTTAGAGATTTGCGACGGCGGATTATGCTATGGCTACACCTTC,CASRLEICDGGLCYGYTF,.,TRBV12-2,.,TRBJ1-2